This paragraph covers one T cell receptor (beta chain) sequence. The antigen is undetermined. These data belong to a study of T cell responses to AZD1222 COVID-19 vaccine. General study results and limits: When two AZD1222 doses had been given, Spike-specific TCR breadth and depth rose. Vaccine-associated CD4 TCRs ranged over spike, dominating at 160-218 and 743-854. In all cases, repertoires were sampled only after the peak T cell response.

The V end was cut by 4 bases, the J end by 2 bases, with 19 bases between. Germline V gene data show CDR1 as SGDLS and CDR2 as YYNGEE. The CDR3 length is 17 residues. Generated by immunoSEQ multiplex PCR, the TCRdb table keeps only in-frame clones and is missing some. Among some 190,000 clones listed, 90% to 95% were seen once. The sequencing here drew on peripheral blood, taken 28 days after the second dose of the MenACWY control vaccine. The V call is TRBV9, the J call TRBJ2-1; TRBD1 might be the D (6 bases). The clonotype originates from an adult who received the MenACWY meningococcal vaccine as a control. As DNA, the CDR3 is TGTGCCAGCAGCACCCAGAAAGAACAGGGACCCTACAATGAGCAGTTCTTC. This sequence encodes CASSTQKEQGPYNEQFF.